This section outlines one TCR beta chain sequence together with its context. What it binds is unknown. These data are taken from a study of T-cell reconstitution after alpha-beta-depleted transplantation in children. Study outcomes and limitations: T-cell numbers and diversity one year post-transplant derived largely from freshly generated T cells.

Researchers prepared the TCRbeta library using unique molecular identifiers, the study reports. TCRdb passed the PCR reads through MiXCR, listing each CDR3 protein once. The table shows 90,000 to 130,000 distinct CDR3 sequences, with 10% occurring only once. This TCR was sampled from a boy between 2 and 10 years old with acute lymphoblastic leukemia, due to receive a stem cell transplant. The sample in question was PBMCs, obtained before TCRalphabeta/CD19-depleted stem cell transplant.

CDR3 region: CSARDLLAGPDTQYF. CDR3 DNA sequence: TGCAGTGCTAGAGATTTACTAGCGGGACCAGATACGCAGTATTTT. The rearrangement uses TRBV20-1 and TRBJ2-3; 10 bases are a match to TRBD2. J gave up 4 bases and V 0 bases, and 4 bases lay outside the gene matches. Germline lookup yields CDR1 DFQATT and CDR2 SNEGSKA (reference sequence). CDR3 length: 15 residues.